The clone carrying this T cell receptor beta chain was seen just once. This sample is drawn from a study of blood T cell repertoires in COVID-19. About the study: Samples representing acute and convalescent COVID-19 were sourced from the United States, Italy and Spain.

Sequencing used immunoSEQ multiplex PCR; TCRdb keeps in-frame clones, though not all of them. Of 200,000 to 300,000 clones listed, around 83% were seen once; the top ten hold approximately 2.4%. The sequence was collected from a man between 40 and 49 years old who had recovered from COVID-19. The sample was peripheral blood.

This chain's CDR3 is CSVLGQDVTEQFF. DNA of the CDR3: TGCAGCGTTCTTGGACAGGACGTAACTGAGCAGTTCTTC. The V gene is TRBV29-1, the J gene TRBJ2-1; TRBD1 agrees at 7 bases. The ends lost 5 bases at V and 9 bases at J; junction bases unmatched: 10. In germline, CDR1 is SQVTM, CDR2 ANQGSEA. This CDR3 contains 13 residues.